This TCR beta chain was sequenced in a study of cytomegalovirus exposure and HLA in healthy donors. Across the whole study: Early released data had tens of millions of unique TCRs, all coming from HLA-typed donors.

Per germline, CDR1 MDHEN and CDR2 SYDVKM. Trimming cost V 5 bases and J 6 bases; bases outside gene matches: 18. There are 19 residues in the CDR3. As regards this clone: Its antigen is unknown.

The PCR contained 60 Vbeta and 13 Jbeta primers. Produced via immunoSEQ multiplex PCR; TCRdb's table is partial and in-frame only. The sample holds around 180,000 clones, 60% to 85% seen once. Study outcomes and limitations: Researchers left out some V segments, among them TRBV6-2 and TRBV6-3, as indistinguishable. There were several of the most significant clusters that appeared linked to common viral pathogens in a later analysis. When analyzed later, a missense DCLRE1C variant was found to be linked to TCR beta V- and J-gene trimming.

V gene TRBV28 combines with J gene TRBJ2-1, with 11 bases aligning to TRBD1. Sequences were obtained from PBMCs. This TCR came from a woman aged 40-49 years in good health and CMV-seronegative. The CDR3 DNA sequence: TGTGCCAGCAGTATCCCGGGACAGGGGGTAAGAAATTCGGGCAATGAGCAGTTCTTC. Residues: CASSIPGQGVRNSGNEQFF.